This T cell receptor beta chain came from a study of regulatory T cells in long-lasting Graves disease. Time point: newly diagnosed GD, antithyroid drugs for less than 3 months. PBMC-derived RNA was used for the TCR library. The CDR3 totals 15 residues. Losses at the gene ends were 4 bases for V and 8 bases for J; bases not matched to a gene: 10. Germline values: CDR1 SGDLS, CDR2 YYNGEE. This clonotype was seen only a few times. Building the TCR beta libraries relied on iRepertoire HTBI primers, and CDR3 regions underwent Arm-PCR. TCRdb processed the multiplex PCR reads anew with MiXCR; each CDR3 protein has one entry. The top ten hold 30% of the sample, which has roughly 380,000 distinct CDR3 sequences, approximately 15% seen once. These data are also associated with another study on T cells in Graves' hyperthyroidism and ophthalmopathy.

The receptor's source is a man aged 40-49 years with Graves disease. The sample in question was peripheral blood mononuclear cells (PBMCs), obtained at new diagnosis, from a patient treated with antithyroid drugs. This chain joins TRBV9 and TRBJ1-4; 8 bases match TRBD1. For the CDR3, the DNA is TGTGCCAGCAGCCTCACGGGACAGGAGGTGGAAAAACTGTTTTTT. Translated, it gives CASSLTGQEVEKLFF. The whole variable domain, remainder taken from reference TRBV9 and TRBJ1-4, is DSGVTQTPKHLITATGQRVTLRCSPRSGDLSVYWYQQSLDQGLQFLIQYYNGEERAKGNILERFSAQQFPDLHSELNLSSLELGDSALYFCASSLTGQEVEKLFFGSGTQLSVL.